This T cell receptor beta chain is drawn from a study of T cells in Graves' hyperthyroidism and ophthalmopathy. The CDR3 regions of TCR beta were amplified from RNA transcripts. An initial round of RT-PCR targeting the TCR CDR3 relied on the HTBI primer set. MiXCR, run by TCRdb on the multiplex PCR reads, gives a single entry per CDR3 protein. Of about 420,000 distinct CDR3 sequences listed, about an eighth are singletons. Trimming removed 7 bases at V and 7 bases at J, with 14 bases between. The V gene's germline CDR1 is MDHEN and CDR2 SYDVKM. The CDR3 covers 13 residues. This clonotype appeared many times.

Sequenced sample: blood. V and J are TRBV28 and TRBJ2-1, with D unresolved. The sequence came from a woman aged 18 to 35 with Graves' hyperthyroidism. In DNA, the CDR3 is TGTGCCAGCAACCCGGTACCTTTGAATGAGCAGTTCTTC. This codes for CASNPVPLNEQFF.